The rows below give T cell receptor beta chains drawn from one sample of a study of blood T cell repertoires in COVID-19. Assay: immunoSEQ multiplex PCR; the TCRdb copy retains only in-frame clones and omits some. The sample has about 210,000 clones, roughly 88% seen once. Sequencing was done on a sample of peripheral blood. Source of these receptors: a man aged 18-30 years with active or convalescent COVID-19. The conserved cysteine and the conserved F or W are not part of the CDR3 here. Each record gives: V gene, CDR3 protein.

V gene: TRBV19; CDR3 protein: ASRGSGASGTEAF
V gene: TRBV10-3; CDR3 protein: AIDDGREDVNEQF
V gene: TRBV7-3; CDR3 protein: ASSLIVVSEAF
V gene: TRBV25-1; CDR3 protein: ASSEAQGQGANYGYT
V gene: TRBV24-1; CDR3 protein: ATSVTNTGELF
V gene: TRBV5-4; CDR3 protein: ASSLATGGWTEAF
V gene: TRBV10-2; CDR3 protein: ASRGYRGLVTEAF
V gene: TRBV18; CDR3 protein: ASSDGLAGVYEQY
V gene: TRBV11-2; CDR3 protein: ASSLEGGKANTEAF
V gene: TRBV25-1; CDR3 protein: ASSVDRANGYT
V gene: TRBV3-1/TRBV3-2; CDR3 protein: ASRGGGFLMGTEAF
V gene: TRBV10-2; CDR3 protein: ATVPLAGYNEQF
V gene: TRBV19; CDR3 protein: ASTNSIRVDTEAF
V gene: TRBV29-1; CDR3 protein: SVDRGQGATEAF
V gene: TRBV24-1; CDR3 protein: ATSDPGTGGSNQPQH
V gene: TRBV19; CDR3 protein: ASGPARDRDWVLF
V gene: TRBV6-5; CDR3 protein: ASRNGGLSYNEQF
V gene: TRBV6-6; CDR3 protein: ASSLRTRYREQF
V gene: TRBV4-2; CDR3 protein: ASSQEGSKDWAQF
V gene: TRBV6-5; CDR3 protein: ASSRRGGGTDTQY
V gene: TRBV28; CDR3 protein: ASRYGDRGSETQY
V gene: TRBV28; CDR3 protein: ASSPDYSSYNEQF
V gene: TRBV2; CDR3 protein: ASRRLAGGPNNEQF
V gene: TRBV6-6; CDR3 protein: ASSYSRGNYGYT
V gene: TRBV27; CDR3 protein: ASRRTGAYEQY
V gene: TRBV4-3; CDR3 protein: ASSSELGSLRTGELF
V gene: TRBV5-4; CDR3 protein: ASSLGRSSGRTGELF
V gene: TRBV5-1; CDR3 protein: ASSRADAGGEKLF
V gene: TRBV27; CDR3 protein: ASSGGLGYEQY
V gene: TRBV4-2; CDR3 protein: ASSQDDSGYNEQF
V gene: TRBV5-4; CDR3 protein: ASSFGTGNNEQF
V gene: TRBV18; CDR3 protein: ASSPNAGLTQSKYTGELF
V gene: TRBV4-1; CDR3 protein: ASSQDGGIQETQY
V gene: TRBV27; CDR3 protein: ASSPRTVNQPQH
V gene: TRBV5-1; CDR3 protein: ASSSTGTGAEQY
V gene: TRBV19; CDR3 protein: ASTKGRVHTGELF
V gene: TRBV30; CDR3 protein: AWVTGQSIFGYT
V gene: TRBV20-1; CDR3 protein: SASSGNIQY
V gene: TRBV27; CDR3 protein: ASSARTGYGYT
V gene: TRBV7-9; CDR3 protein: ASSPLAGKADTQY
V gene: TRBV29-1; CDR3 protein: SVEDRGYGYT
V gene: TRBV10-3; CDR3 protein: AISGGGRPHEQY
V gene: TRBV28; CDR3 protein: ASSLRQNYEQY
V gene: TRBV30; CDR3 protein: AWRDPGTGPWTPQH